This T cell receptor beta chain comes out of a study of T cell responses to AZD1222 COVID-19 vaccine. On this clone itself: Its antigen is as yet unknown.

Using immunoSEQ multiplex PCR, the repertoire was profiled, and TCRdb retains in-frame clones only, with some absent. The table lists more than 40,000 clones, roughly 88% of them singletons, with over 35% in the top ten. It was second doses at about 4 or about 12 weeks that were pooled. With 5 bases removed from V and 0 bases from J, the gap between germline ends came to 14 bases. The germline gives CDR1 MNHNY, CDR2 SVGAGI (reference sequence). The CDR3 has 16 residues. The study, taken as a whole, reports: Only a handful of AZD1222 recipients, roughly 6 in all, had baseline seropositivity. Repertoire collection took place solely once the T cell response had peaked. Mostly white British, mostly female donors; authors suggested clonal diversity may be underestimated.

The chain uses TRBV6-6 and TRBJ1-3; D might be TRBD1 (5 bases). This material consisted of peripheral blood, taken 28 days after the second AZD1222 dose. This TCR was recovered from an adult who received the AZD1222 COVID-19 vaccine. CDR3 loop: CASSQKVGTSGNTIYF. CDR3 nucleotides: TGTGCCAGCAGTCAAAAAGTTGGGACCTCTGGAAACACCATATATTTT.